A single sample is the source of the 5 T cell receptor beta chains below, sequenced in a study of graft-versus-host responses after intestinal transplantation. Sequencing used immunoSEQ multiplex PCR; TCRdb keeps in-frame clones, though not all of them. The table lists approximately 60,000 clones, about 90% of them singletons. Sequencing was performed on PBMCs, taken 26 days after transplant. The receptor set was obtained from a human patient who received an intestinal transplant, so some T cells may come from the graft donor.

V is TRBV4-3 and J is TRBJ1-3; the D is unclear. Trimming pared 1 base from V and 6 bases from J, leaving 13 bases between. The germline CDR1 and CDR2 sequences are LGHNA and YSLEER. CDR3 length: 15 amino acids. The chain's CDR3 is CASSQGVQQLNTIYF. CDR3 nucleotides: TGCGCCAGCAGCCAAGGCGTACAGCAGTTAAACACCATATATTTT.

The chain has TRBV7-9 and TRBJ2-1; the match to TRBD2 covers 14 bases. The CDR3 length is 17 residues. Germline values: CDR1 SEHNR, CDR2 FQNEAQ (reference sequence). Trimming removed 5 bases from V and 9 bases from J; junction bases left unmatched: 12. This chain's CDR3 is CASSIGTSGRVWGEQFF. The DNA for the CDR3 is TGTGCCAGCAGCATTGGGACTAGCGGGAGAGTATGGGGTGAGCAGTTCTTC.

V is TRBV15 and J is TRBJ2-1, with 7 bases identical to TRBD2. The CDR3 length is 14 residues. The germline V gene encodes CDR1 LNHNV and CDR2 YYDKDF (reference sequence). The junction had 6 bases not matched to a gene; V was cut back by 1 base and J by 9 bases. The CDR3, as DNA: TGTGCCACCAGCAGAGTTCGAGGGAGGGGTGAGCAGTTCTTC. Protein sequence: CATSRVRGRGEQFF.

This rearrangement joins TRBV2 to TRBJ2-1, with 14 bases fitting TRBD2. Germline V gene data show CDR1 as SNHLY and CDR2 as FYNNEI. The junction had 7 bases not matched to a gene; V was cut back by 9 bases and J by 9 bases. The CDR3 is made up of 14 amino acids. This chain's CDR3 is CASDGTSGGLEQFF. CDR3 nucleotides: TGTGCCAGTGACGGGACTAGCGGGGGTCTTGAGCAGTTCTTC. The entire variable domain, with the rest obtained from reference TRBV2 and TRBJ2-1, is as follows: EPEVTQTPSHQVTQMGQEVILRCVPISNHLYFYWYRQILGQKVEFLVSFYNNEISEKSEIFDDQFSVERPDGSNFTLKIRSTKLEDSAMYFCASDGTSGGLEQFFGPGTRLTVL.

CDR3 protein: CASSPEGNQPQHF. CDR3 bases: TGTGCCAGCAGCCCGGAGGGCAATCAGCCCCAGCATTTT. V gene TRBV2 combines with J gene TRBJ1-5; no definite D call. The CDR3 contains 13 residues. CDR1 and CDR2 (germline): SNHLY, FYNNEI. V dropped 6 bases and J dropped 2 bases, with 8 bases sitting between them.